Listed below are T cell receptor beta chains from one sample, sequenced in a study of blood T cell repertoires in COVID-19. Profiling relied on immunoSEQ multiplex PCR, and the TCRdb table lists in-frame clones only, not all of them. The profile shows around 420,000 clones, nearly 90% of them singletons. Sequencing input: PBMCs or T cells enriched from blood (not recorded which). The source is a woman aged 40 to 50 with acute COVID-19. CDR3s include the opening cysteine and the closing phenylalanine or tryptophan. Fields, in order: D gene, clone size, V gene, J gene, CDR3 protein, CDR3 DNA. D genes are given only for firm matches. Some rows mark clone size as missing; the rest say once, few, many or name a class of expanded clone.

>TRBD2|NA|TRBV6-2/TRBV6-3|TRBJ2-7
CASSYNRLAGRRVLDEQYF
TGTGCCAGCAGTTACAACCGACTAGCGGGGAGGCGGGTACTCGACGAGCAGTACTTC
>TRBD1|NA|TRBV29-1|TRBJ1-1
CSGSYRGRMNTEAFF
TGCAGCGGCTCTTACAGGGGGCGAATGAACACTGAAGCTTTCTTT
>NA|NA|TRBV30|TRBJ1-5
CAWSVGPNSNQPQHF
TGTGCCTGGAGTGTGGGCCCCAATAGCAATCAGCCCCAGCATTTT
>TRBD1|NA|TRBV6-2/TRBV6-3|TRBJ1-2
CASSPRSLSPGTGFGYTF
TGTGCCAGCAGCCCTAGAAGCTTAAGTCCCGGGACAGGGTTCGGCTACACCTTC
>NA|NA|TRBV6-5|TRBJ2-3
CASSYAGSRTDTQYF
TGTGCCAGCAGTTACGCCGGTTCCCGCACAGATACGCAGTATTTT
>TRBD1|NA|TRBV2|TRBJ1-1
CASSGDRGQTEAFF
TGTGCCAGCAGTGGGGACAGGGGTCAGACTGAAGCTTTCTTT
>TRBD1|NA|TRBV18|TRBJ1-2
CASSPPGQGTYGYTF
TGTGCCAGCTCACCACCGGGACAGGGAACCTATGGCTACACCTTC
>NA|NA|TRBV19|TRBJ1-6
CASSIGDLGSPLHF
TGTGCCAGTAGTATAGGTGATCTCGGTTCACCCCTCCACTTT
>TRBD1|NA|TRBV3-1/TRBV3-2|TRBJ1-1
CASSDRDRDAFF
TGTGCCAGCAGCGACCGGGACAGGGATGCTTTCTTT
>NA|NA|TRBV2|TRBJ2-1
CAIQPKGKGDEQFF
TGTGCCATTCAACCGAAGGGGAAAGGCGATGAGCAGTTCTTC
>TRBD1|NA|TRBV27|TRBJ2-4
CASSKITGGSARAAKNIQYF
TGTGCCAGCAGTAAAATTACAGGGGGCTCCGCTCGGGCGGCCAAAAACATTCAGTACTTC
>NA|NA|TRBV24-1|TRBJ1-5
CATSDLRGSWNQPQHF
TGTGCCACCAGTGATTTGCGTGGGAGTTGGAATCAGCCCCAGCATTTT
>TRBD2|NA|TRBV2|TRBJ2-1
CASSEIVAGGYSEQFF
TGTGCCAGCAGTGAGATTGTAGCGGGGGGTTATAGTGAGCAGTTCTTC
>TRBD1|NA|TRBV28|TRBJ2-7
CASSLLQGADEQYF
TGTGCCAGCAGTCTACTACAGGGGGCGGACGAGCAGTACTTC
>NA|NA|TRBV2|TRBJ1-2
CASSELVTLRYGYTF
TGTGCCAGCAGTGAACTGGTCACCCTGAGATATGGCTACACCTTC
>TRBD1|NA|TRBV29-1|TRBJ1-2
CSVVGTGIAYGYTF
TGCAGCGTTGTTGGGACAGGGATCGCCTATGGCTACACCTTC
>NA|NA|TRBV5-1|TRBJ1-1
CASSLDGPNTEAFF
TGCGCCAGCAGCTTGGATGGGCCGAACACTGAAGCTTTCTTT
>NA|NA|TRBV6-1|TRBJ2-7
CASSEEWGLDEQYF
TGTGCCAGCAGTGAAGAATGGGGGCTCGACGAGCAGTACTTC
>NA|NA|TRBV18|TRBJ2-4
CASSQTTGVAKNIQYF
TGTGCCAGCTCACAGACGACGGGAGTGGCCAAAAACATTCAGTACTTC
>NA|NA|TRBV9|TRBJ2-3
CASTSGGEMGNTQYF
TGTGCCAGCACGTCGGGGGGCGAAATGGGAAATACGCAGTATTTT
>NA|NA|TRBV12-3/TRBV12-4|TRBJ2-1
CASRSENEQFF
TGTGCCAGCAGATCGGAGAATGAGCAGTTCTTC
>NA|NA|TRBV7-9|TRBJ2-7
CASSLGTIYEQYF
TGTGCCAGCAGCTTAGGGACAATCTACGAGCAGTACTTC
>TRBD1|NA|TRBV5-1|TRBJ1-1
CASSLEGQGVNEAFF
TGCGCCAGCAGCTTGGAGGGACAGGGGGTAAATGAAGCTTTCTTT
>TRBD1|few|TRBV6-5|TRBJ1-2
CASSRGQGRAGGYTF
TGTGCCAGCAGTCGAGGACAGGGCCGGGCAGGGGGCTACACCTTC
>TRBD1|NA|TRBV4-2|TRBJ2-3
CASSRDRADTQYF
TGTGCCAGCAGCCGGGACAGGGCAGATACGCAGTATTTT
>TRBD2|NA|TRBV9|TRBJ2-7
CASSVVASGAAYEQYF
TGTGCCAGCAGCGTAGTTGCTAGCGGGGCGGCCTACGAGCAGTACTTC
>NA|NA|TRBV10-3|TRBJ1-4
CAISEGRGTNEKLFF
TGTGCCATCAGTGAGGGTCGGGGTACTAATGAAAAACTGTTTTTT
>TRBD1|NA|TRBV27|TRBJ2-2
CASRRDRMTGELFF
TGTGCCAGCAGAAGGGACAGGATGACCGGGGAGCTGTTTTTT
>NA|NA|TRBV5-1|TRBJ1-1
CASSPHRDTEAFF
TGCGCCAGCAGCCCACACAGGGACACTGAAGCTTTCTTT
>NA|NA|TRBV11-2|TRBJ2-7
CASSEVFKRDRSYEQYF
TGTGCCAGCAGCGAAGTCTTTAAACGAGACAGGTCCTACGAGCAGTACTTC
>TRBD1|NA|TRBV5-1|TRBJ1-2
CASSFTGGRANYGYTF
TGCGCCAGCAGCTTCACAGGGGGAAGAGCTAACTATGGCTACACCTTC
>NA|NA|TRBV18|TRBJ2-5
CASSLAMGAVETQYF
TGTGCCAGCTCACTAGCCATGGGAGCGGTCGAGACCCAGTACTTC
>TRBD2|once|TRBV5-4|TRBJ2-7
CASSSRLAGGVHEQYF
TGTGCCAGCAGCTCCAGACTAGCGGGGGGTGTCCACGAGCAGTACTTC
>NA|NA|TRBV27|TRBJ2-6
CASRSAGANVLTF
TGTGCCAGCAGGAGCGCTGGGGCCAACGTCCTGACTTTC
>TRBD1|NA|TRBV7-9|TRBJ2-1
CASSLALRGQGLDEQFF
TGTGCCAGCAGCTTAGCGCTGCGGGGACAGGGACTGGATGAGCAGTTCTTC
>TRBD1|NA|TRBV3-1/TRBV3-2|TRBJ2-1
CASSPWGQGTNNEQFF
TGTGCCAGCAGCCCCTGGGGACAGGGGACCAACAATGAGCAGTTCTTC
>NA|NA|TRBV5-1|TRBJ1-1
CASSLPGENTEAFF
TGCGCCAGCAGCTTGCCGGGAGAGAACACTGAAGCTTTCTTT
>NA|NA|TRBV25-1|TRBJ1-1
CASSESLGEVTEAFF
TGTGCCAGCAGTGAATCTTTGGGGGAGGTCACTGAAGCTTTCTTT
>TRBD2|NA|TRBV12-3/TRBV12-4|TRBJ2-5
CASSNGGFGTQYF
TGTGCCAGCAGTAACGGGGGGTTCGGGACCCAGTACTTC
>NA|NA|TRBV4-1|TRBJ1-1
CASSHAQGMGNTEAFF
TGCGCCAGCAGCCATGCGCAGGGGATGGGGAACACTGAAGCTTTCTTT
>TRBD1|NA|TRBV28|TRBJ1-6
CASSSYRGDNSPLHF
TGTGCCAGCAGCTCCTACAGGGGTGATAATTCACCCCTCCACTTT
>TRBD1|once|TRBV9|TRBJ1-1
CASSVEGGLNTEAFF
TGTGCCAGCAGCGTAGAAGGGGGCTTGAACACTGAAGCTTTCTTT
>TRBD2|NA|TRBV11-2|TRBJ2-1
CASSFGSGGRYNEQFF
TGTGCCAGCAGCTTTGGTAGCGGGGGTAGATACAATGAGCAGTTCTTC
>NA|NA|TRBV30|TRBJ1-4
CACHRTFNEKLFF
TGTGCCTGTCACAGGACCTTTAATGAAAAACTGTTTTTT
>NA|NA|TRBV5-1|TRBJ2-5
CASSLWALVEETQYF
TGCGCCAGCAGCTTGTGGGCCCTGGTTGAGGAGACCCAGTACTTC
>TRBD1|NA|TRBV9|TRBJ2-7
CASSAGQGDFYEQYF
TGTGCCAGCAGCGCGGGACAGGGGGACTTCTACGAGCAGTACTTC
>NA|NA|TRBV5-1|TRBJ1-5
CASSPDGLAGEPQHF
TGCGCCAGCAGCCCCGACGGGCTAGCGGGGGAGCCCCAGCATTTT
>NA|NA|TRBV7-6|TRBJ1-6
CASSPGTGSSYNSPLHF
TGTGCCAGCAGCCCCGGAACAGGAAGCTCCTATAATTCACCCCTCCACTTT
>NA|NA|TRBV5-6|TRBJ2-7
CASSWGDEQYF
TGTGCCAGCAGCTGGGGCGACGAGCAGTACTTC
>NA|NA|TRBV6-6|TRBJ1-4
CASCGMDEKLFF
TGTGCCAGCTGCGGTATGGATGAAAAACTGTTTTTT
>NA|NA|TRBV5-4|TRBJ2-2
CASSPRTTGELFF
TGTGCCAGCAGCCCGCGGACTACCGGGGAGCTGTTTTTT
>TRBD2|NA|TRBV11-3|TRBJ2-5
CASSLGLAPKETQYF
TGTGCCAGCAGCTTAGGACTAGCGCCTAAAGAGACCCAGTACTTC
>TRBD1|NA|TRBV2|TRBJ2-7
CASSLTGGSFYEQYF
TGTGCCAGCAGCCTCACAGGGGGAAGTTTCTACGAGCAGTACTTC
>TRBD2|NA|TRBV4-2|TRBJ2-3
CASSQDLLGWGGDTQYF
TGTGCCAGCAGCCAAGATCTGCTTGGATGGGGGGGAGATACGCAGTATTTT
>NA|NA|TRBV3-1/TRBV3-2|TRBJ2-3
CASSQFTDYTQYF
TGTGCCAGCAGCCAATTTACTGACTATACGCAGTATTTT
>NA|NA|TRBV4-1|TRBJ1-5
CASSHRGGADSNQPQHF
TGCGCCAGCAGCCACCGCGGGGGAGCGGATAGCAATCAGCCCCAGCATTTT
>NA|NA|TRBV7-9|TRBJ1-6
CASRPPDNSPLHF
TGTGCCAGCAGACCACCGGATAATTCACCCCTCCACTTT